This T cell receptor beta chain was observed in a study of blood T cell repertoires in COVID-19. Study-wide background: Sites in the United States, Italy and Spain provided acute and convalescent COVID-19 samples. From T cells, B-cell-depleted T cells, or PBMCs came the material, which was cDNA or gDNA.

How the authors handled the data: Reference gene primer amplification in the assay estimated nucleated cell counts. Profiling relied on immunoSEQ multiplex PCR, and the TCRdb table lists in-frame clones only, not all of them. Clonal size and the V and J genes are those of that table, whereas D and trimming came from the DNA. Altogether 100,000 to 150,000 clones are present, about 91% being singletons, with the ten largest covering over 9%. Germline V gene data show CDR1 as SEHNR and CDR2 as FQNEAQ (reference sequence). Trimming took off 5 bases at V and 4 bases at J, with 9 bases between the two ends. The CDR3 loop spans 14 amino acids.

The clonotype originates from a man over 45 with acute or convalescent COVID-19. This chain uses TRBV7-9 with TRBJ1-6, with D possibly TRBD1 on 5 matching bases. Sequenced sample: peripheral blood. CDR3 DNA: TGTGCCAGCAGCCAGGGAAAATATAATTCACCCCTCCACTTT. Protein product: CASSQGKYNSPLHF.